This T cell receptor (beta chain) was identified in a study of blood T cell repertoires in COVID-19. The overall study: PBMCs, B-cell-depleted T cells, or T cells provided the cDNA or gDNA that made up the material.

Germline V CDR1 and CDR2: SGHAT, FQNNGV. The ends were cut back, 5 bases at V and 4 bases at J, with 20 bases in the middle. The CDR3 consists of 16 residues. This table comes from immunoSEQ multiplex PCR, and its TCRdb copy is limited to in-frame clones, with some not included. The table lists 150,000 or so clones, around 87% of them singletons. The rearrangement links TRBV11-2 to TRBJ1-2; perhaps TRBD1 as D (5 bases). This TCR came from a man older than 75 with acute or convalescent COVID-19. The sample comprised peripheral blood. For the CDR3, the DNA is TGTGCCAGCAGCCCGAAGTGGGCCACTGGGGCCTATGGCTACACCTTC. This codes for CASSPKWATGAYGYTF. The complete variable domain, with remaining parts taken from reference TRBV11-2 and TRBJ1-2, reads EAGVAQSPRYKIIEKRQSVAFWCNPISGHATLYWYQQILGQGPKLLIQFQNNGVVDDSQLPKDRFSAERLKGVDSTLKIQPAKLEDSAVYLCASSPKWATGAYGYTFGSGTRLTVV.